The following is a T cell receptor beta chain sequence with its context. In the authors' workflow: Nucleated cell counts were estimated from reference gene primer amplification. Assay: immunoSEQ multiplex PCR; the TCRdb copy retains only in-frame clones and omits some. D and trimming come from the DNA, and the V and J calls and clone size come from that table. The sample comprises roughly 27,000 clones, 88% of which are singletons, and around 6.2% rests with the top ten. This specimen comes from a study of blood T cell repertoires in COVID-19. About the study: Italy, Spain and the United States were the sources of the convalescent and acute COVID-19 samples. PBMCs, B-cell-depleted T cells, or T cells were the source of the cDNA or gDNA that made up the material.

The specimen was peripheral blood. The TCR originated in a human donor in a cohort sampled during active COVID-19.

The CDR3 DNA sequence: TGCGCCAGCAGCCAGCGGACAGGGGGTTACACTGAAGCTTTCTTT. Protein: CASSQRTGGYTEAFF. The chain couples TRBV5-1 to TRBJ1-1, with 10 bases lining up with TRBD1. CDR1 and CDR2 (germline): SGHRS, YFSETQ. The CDR3 is 15 amino acids. V gave up 4 bases and J gave up 3 bases; unmatched junction bases: 6.